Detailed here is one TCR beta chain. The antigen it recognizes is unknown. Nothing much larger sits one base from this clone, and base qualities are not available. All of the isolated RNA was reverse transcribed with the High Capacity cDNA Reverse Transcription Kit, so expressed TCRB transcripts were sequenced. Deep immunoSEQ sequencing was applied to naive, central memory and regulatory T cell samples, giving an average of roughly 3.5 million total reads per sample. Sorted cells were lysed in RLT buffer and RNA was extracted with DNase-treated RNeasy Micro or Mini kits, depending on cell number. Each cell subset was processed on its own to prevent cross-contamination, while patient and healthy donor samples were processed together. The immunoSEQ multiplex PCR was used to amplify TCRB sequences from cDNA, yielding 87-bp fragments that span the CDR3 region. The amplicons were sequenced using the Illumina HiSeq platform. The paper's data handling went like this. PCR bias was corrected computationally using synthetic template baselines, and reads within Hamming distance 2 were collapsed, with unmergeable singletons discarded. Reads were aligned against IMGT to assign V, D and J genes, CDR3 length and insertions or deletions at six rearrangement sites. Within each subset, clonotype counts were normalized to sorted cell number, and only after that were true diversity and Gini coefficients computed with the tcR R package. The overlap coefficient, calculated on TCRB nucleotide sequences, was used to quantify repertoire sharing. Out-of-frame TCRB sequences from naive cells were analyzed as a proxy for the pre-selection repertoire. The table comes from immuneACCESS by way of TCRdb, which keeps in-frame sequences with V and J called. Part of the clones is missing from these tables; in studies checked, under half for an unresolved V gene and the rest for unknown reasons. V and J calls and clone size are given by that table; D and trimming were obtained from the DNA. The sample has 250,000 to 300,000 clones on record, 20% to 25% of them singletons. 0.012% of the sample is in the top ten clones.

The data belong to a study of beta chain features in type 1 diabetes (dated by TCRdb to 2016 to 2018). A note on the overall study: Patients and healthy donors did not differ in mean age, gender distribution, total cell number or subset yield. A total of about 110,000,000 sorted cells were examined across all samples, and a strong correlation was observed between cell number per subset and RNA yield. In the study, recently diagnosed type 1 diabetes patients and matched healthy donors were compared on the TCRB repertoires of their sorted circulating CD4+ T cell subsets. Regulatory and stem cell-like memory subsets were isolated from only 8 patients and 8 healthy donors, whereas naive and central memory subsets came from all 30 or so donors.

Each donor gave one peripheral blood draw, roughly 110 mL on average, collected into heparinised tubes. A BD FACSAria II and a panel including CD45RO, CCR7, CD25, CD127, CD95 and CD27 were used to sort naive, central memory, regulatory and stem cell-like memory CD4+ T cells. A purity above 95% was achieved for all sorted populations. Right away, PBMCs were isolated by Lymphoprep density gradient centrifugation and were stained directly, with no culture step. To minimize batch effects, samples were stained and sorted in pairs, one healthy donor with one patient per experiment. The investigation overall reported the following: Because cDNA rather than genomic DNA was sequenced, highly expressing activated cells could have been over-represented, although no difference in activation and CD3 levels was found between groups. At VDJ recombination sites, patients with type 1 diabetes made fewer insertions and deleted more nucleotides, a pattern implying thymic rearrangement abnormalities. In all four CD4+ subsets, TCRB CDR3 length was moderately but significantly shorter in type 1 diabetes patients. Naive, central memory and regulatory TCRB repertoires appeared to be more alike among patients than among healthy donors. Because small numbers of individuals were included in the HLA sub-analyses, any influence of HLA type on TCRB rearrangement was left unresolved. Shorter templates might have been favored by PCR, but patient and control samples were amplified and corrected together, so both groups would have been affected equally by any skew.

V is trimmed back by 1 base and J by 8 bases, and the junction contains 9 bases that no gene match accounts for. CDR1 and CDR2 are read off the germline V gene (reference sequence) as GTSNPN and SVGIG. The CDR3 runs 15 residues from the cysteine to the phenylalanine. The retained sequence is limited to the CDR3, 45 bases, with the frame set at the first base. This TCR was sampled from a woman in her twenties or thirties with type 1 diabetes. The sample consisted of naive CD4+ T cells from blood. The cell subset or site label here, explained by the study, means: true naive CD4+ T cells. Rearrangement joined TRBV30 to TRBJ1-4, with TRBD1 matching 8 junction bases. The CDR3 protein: CAWSGETGAGEKLFF. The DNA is TGTGCCTGGAGTGGAGAGACAGGGGCTGGCGAAAAACTGTTTTTT. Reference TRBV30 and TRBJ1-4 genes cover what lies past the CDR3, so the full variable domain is SQTIHQWPATLVQPVGSPLSLECTVEGTSNPNLYWYRQAAGRGLQLLFYSVGIGQISSEVPQNLSASRPQDRQFILSSKKLLLSDSGFYLCAWSGETGAGEKLFFGSGTQLSVL.